The 5 T cell receptor beta chains given below trace back to one sample, sequenced in a study of immune cell composition in non-small cell lung cancer (dated by TCRdb to 2015 to 2018). Non-adjacent lung tissue from the same patient, taken as far from the tumour as possible and at least 3 cm away, was used for the normal lung samples. Receptor amplification or capture employed the immunoSEQ multiplex PCR assay. The clones in this table, taken by TCRdb from immuneACCESS, are in-frame only. Not every clone is retained; where verified, under half of the shortfall comes from an unresolved V gene, and the cause of the rest is unknown. Recorded for this sample are around 2,000 clones; 69% of them occurred a single time. The ten top clones hold around a sixth of the sample. Material for sequencing was non-adjacent lung tissue. All receptors come from a human donor with non-small cell lung cancer.

CDR3 loop: CASSPDPGPYEQYF. The DNA of the CDR3 is TGTGCCAGCAGCCCGGATCCAGGGCCCTACGAGCAGTACTTC. The chain links TRBV7-2 to TRBJ2-7; possibly TRBD1 for D (5 bases). The germline CDR1 and CDR2 sequences are SGHTA and FQGNSA. Trimming took off 5 bases at V and 2 bases at J, with 13 bases between the two ends. The CDR3 runs 14 residues.

As DNA, the CDR3 is TGTGCCAGCAGTTCGACAGGGCCCCCCAATGAGCAGTTCTTC. This gives the protein CASSSTGPPNEQFF. The chain uses TRBV27 and TRBJ2-1, with 7 positions matching TRBD1. The CDR3 is made up of 14 amino acids. Germline values: CDR1 MNHEY, CDR2 SMNVEV (reference sequence). V shed 4 bases, J shed 6 bases, and the junction held 6 bases outside the gene matches.

The J gene is TRBJ2-1, the V gene TRBV9; TRBD2 aligns across 15 bases. CDR3 length: 18 residues. Per germline, CDR1 SGDLS and CDR2 YYNGEE. The V gene end was trimmed by 6 bases and the J gene end by 6 bases; junction bases not matched to a gene: 13. The CDR3 here is CASKPFGTSGGPVNEQFF. The CDR3 DNA reads as TGTGCCAGCAAACCGTTTGGGACTAGCGGGGGGCCTGTCAATGAGCAGTTCTTC.

By sample share, this clone is large (0.1 to 1%). The DNA of the CDR3 is TGTGCCAGCAGCGAGTCCGAGCGGGGTAGAACTAAAGAGACCCAGTACTTC. Translating it yields CASSESERGRTKETQYF. This rearrangement joins TRBV5-6 to TRBJ2-5; the match to TRBD2 covers 7 bases. In germline, CDR1 is SGHDT, CDR2 YYEEEE. CDR3 length: 17 amino acids. The trim removed 4 bases at V and 3 bases at J, leaving 15 bases unmatched.

This sequence joins TRBV7-8 and TRBJ1-5; D gene unclear. This CDR3 has 13 amino acids. Germline CDR1 SGHVS, CDR2 FQNEAQ. Deletions cut 6 bases from V and 5 bases from J, with 11 bases between. This chain's CDR3 is CASRVSRDQPQHF. The CDR3 DNA sequence: TGTGCCAGCAGGGTCTCGAGGGATCAGCCCCAGCATTTT.